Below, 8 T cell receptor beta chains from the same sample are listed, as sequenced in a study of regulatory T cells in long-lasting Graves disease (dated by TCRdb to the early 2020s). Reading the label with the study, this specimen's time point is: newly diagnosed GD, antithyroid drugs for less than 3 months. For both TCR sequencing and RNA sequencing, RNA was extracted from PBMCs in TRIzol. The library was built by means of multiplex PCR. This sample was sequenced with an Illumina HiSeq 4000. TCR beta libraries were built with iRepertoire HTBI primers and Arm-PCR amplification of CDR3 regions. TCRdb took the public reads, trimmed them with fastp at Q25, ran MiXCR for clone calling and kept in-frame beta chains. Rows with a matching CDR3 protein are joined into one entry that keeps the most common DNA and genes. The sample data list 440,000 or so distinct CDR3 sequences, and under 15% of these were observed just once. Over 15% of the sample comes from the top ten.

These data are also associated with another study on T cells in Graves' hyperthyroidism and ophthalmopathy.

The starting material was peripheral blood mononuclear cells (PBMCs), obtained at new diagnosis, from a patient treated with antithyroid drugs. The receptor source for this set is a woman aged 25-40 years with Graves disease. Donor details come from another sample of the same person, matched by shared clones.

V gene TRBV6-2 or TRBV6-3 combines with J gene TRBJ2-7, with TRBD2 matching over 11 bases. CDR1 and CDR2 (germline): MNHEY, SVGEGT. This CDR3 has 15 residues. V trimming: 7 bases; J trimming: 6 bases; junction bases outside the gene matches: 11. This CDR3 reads CASTGTSGVEAEQYF. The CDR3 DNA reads TGTGCCAGCACCGGGACTAGCGGAGTCGAAGCCGAGCAGTACTTC.

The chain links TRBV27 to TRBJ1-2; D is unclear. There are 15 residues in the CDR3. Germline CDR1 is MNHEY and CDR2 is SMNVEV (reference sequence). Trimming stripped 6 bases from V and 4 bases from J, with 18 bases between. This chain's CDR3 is CASSKGPRDFYGYTF. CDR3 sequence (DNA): TGTGCCAGCAGCAAAGGCCCTCGTGATTTCTATGGCTACACCTTC.

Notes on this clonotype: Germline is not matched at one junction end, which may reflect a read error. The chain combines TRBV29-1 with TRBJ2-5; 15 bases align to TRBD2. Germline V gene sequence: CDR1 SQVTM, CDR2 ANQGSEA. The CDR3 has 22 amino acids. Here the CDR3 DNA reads TGCGGCGTTCCTGGGGTGGGGGTGACCCCTCCGGGACTAGCGGGAGGTTTGGAGACCCAGTACTTC. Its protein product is CGVPGVGVTPPGLAGGLETQYF.

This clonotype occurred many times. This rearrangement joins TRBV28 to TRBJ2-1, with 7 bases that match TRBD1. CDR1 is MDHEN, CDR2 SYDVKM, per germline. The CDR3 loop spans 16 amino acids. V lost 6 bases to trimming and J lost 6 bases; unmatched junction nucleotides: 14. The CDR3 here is CASRPTGKVLLNEQFF. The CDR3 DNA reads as TGTGCCAGCAGGCCGACAGGGAAAGTCCTCCTCAATGAGCAGTTCTTC.

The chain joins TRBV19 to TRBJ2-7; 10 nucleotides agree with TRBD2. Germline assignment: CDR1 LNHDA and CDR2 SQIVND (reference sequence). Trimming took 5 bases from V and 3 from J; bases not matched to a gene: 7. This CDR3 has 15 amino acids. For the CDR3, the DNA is TGTGCCAGTAGTTCCGGGACTAGCGTTGTCTACGAGCAGTACTTC. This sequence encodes CASSSGTSVVYEQYF.

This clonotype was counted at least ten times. The chain's CDR3 is CSARRGRATDTQYF. CDR3 DNA: TGCAGTGCTAGACGCGGGAGGGCCACAGATACGCAGTATTTT. The chain recombines TRBV20-1 with TRBJ2-3; 9 bases map to TRBD2. J was trimmed by 2 bases and V by 2 bases; bases with no gene match: 2. The CDR3 consists of 14 residues. Looked up from germline, CDR1 is DFQATT and CDR2 is SNEGSKA (reference sequence).

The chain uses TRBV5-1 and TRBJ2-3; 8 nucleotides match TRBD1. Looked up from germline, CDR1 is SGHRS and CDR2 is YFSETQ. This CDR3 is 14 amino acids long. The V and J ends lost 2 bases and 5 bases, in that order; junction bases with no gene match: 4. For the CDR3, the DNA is TGCGCCAGCAGCTTCGGACAGGGTTTAGATACGCAGTATTTT. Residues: CASSFGQGLDTQYF.

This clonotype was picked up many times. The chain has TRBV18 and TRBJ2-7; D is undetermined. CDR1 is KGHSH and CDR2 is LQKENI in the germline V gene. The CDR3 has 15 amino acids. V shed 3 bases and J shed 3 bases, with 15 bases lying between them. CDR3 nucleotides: TGTGCCAGCTCACCTTCAGATTTTGAAAACTACGAGCAGTACTTC. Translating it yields CASSPSDFENYEQYF.